This T cell receptor (beta chain) was sequenced in a study of identical twins. General study results and limits: Where out-of-frame alpha sequences were twin-shared, they showed excess low generation probability. Insertion counts were lower in abundant cord blood beta clonotypes, a trend that memory repertoires did not show.

TCRdb reanalysed the 5' RACE reads using MiXCR and keeps one entry per CDR3 protein. The sample holds about 470,000 distinct CDR3 sequences, roughly a quarter seen once. About this clonotype: Its antigen remains unidentified.

V was pared by 0 bases and J by 3 bases, with 14 bases between. CDR3 length: 16 amino acids. CDR1 and CDR2 from the germline V gene are LNHNV and YYDKDF (reference sequence). A further study also used this sample, focusing on T cells expressing NK-cell markers. As that study records: The study sequenced eight donors, seven HCMV-seropositive and one seronegative.

The sequenced sample was CD4+ T cells sorted from blood. J is TRBJ1-1 and V is TRBV15, with no clear D. The source is a woman aged 18 to 35 in good health. CDR3 sequence (DNA): TGTGCCACCAGCAGAGATAGGGCAAGGATGGACACTGAAGCTTTCTTT. Translating it yields CATSRDRARMDTEAFF.